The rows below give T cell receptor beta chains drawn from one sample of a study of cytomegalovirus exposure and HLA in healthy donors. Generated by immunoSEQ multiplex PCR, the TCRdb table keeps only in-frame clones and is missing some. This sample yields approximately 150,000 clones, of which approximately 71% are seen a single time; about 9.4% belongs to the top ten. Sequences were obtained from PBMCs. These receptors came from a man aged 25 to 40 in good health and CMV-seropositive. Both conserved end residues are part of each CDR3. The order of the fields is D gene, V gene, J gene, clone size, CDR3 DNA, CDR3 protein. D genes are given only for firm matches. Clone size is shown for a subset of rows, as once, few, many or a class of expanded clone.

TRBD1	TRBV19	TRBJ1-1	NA	TGTGCCAGTAGTAGGGACAGGGAAGGGAGGACTGAAGCTTTCTTT	CASSRDREGRTEAFF
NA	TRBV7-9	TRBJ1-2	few	TGTGCCAGCCTCGAGAATACTATGGACTACACCTTC	CASLENTMDYTF
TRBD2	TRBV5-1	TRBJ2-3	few	TGCGCCAGCAGCTTGGGACTAGCGGGAGACACAGATACGCAGTATTTT	CASSLGLAGDTDTQYF
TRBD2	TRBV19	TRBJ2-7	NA	TGTGCCAGTAGATGGACTAGCGGGAGTCTGTACGAGCAGTACTTC	CASRWTSGSLYEQYF
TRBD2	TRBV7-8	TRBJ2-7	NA	TGTGCCAGCAGCTTACGAGCTAGCGGGAGCAACGTGTTTGCCAATGGCGAGCAGTACTTC	CASSLRASGSNVFANGEQYF
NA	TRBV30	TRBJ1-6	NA	TGTGCCTGGAGTGTAGGGGTAAGATCACCCCTCCACTTT	CAWSVGVRSPLHF
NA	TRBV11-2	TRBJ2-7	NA	TGTGCCAGCAGCCCGAGTGTCTACGAGCAGTACTTC	CASSPSVYEQYF
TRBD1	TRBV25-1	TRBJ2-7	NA	TGTGCCAGCAGCGTCAGGCCGGGACAGTTGAACTACGAGCAGTACTTC	CASSVRPGQLNYEQYF
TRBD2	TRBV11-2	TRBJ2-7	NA	TGTGCCAGCAGGGGGCGAGCGGGGCTGGCCTACGAGCAGTACTTC	CASRGRAGLAYEQYF
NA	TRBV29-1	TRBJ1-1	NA	TGCAGTAGTTTACCGGGGGAGAACACTGAAGCTTTCTTT	CSSLPGENTEAFF
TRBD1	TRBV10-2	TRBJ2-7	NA	TGCGCCAGCTCGACGGACAGGCCCTCCGAGCAGTACTTC	CASSTDRPSEQYF
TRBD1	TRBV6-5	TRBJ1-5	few	TGTGCCAGCAGTTTTGGGACAGCCTCCGATCAGCCCCAGCATTTT	CASSFGTASDQPQHF
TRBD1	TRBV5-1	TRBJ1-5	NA	TGCGCCAGCAGGCCGGGACAGGGGGACAATCAGCCCCAGCATTTT	CASRPGQGDNQPQHF
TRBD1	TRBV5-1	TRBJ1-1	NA	TGCGCCAGCAGCTTGGGACAGGGGGCAGGCACTGAAGCTTTCTTT	CASSLGQGAGTEAFF
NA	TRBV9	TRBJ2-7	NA	TGTGCCAGCAGCCCCCGGACTTTCTCCCCCTACGAGCAGTACTTC	CASSPRTFSPYEQYF
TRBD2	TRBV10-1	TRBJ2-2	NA	TGCGCCAGCAGTGAGTCGCCGGGGGGTGCAACCCTTTACACCGGGGAGCTGTTTTTT	CASSESPGGATLYTGELFF
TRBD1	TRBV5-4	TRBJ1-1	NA	TGTGCCAGCAGCTTTCAGGGGGCGGGTGAAGCTTTCTTT	CASSFQGAGEAFF
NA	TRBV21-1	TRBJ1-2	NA	TGTGCCAGCAGCAAGCCCAGTGGCTACACCTTC	CASSKPSGYTF
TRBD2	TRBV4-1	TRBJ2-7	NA	TGCGCCAGCAGCCAAGGACTAGCGGGGACCTACGAGCAGTACTTC	CASSQGLAGTYEQYF
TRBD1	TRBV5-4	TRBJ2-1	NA	TGTGCCAGCAGAAGGGACAGCTACAATGAGCAGTTCTTC	CASRRDSYNEQFF
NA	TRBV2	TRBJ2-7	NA	TGTGCCAGCCTGAGCTCCTACGAGCAGTACTTC	CASLSSYEQYF
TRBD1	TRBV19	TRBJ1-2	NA	TGTGCCAGGACCGGGACAGGGAGAGGTAGCTATGGCTACACCTTC	CARTGTGRGSYGYTF
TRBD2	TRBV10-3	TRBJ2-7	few	TGTGCCATCAGTGGACCCGGGTTGGGAGGGGACGAGCAGTACTTC	CAISGPGLGGDEQYF
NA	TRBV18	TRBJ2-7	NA	TGTGCCAGCTCACTTTATCAGATGTACGAGCAGTACTTC	CASSLYQMYEQYF
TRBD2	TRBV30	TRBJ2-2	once	TGTGCCTGGAGCGGGGGGGTGGGGGCCACCGGGGAGCTGTTTTTT	CAWSGGVGATGELFF
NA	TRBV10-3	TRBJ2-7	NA	TGTGCCATCAGGGTACCTCATCAGAAAGGACTGACGTACGAGCAGTACTTC	CAIRVPHQKGLTYEQYF
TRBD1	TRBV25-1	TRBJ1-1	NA	TGTGCCAGCAGCCGACAGGGTCCCGACACTGAAGCTTTCTTT	CASSRQGPDTEAFF
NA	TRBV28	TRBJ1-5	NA	TGTGCCAGCAGTCCGGCGGGGGGTAATAGCAATCAGCCCCAGCATTTT	CASSPAGGNSNQPQHF
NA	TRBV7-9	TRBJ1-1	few	TGTGCCAGCAGCTCCGGTTCAGGGGTTTGGCAAGCTTTCTTT	CASSSGSGVWQAFF
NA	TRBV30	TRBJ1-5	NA	TGTGCCTGGAGCCCAAAGGGTGGACTTGCAATCAATCAGCCCCAGCATTTT	CAWSPKGGLAINQPQHF
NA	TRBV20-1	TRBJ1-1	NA	TGCAGTGCTCCTCTATACACTGAAGCTTTCTTT	CSAPLYTEAFF
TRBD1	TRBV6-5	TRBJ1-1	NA	TGTGCCAGCAGATTAGGGGACAGGAACACTGAAGCTTTCTTT	CASRLGDRNTEAFF
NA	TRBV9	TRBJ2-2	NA	TGTGCCAGCAGCGTATCCGGCACCGGGGAGCTGTTTTTT	CASSVSGTGELFF
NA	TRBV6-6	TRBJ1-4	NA	TGTGCCAGCAACTTGGGAGGGGCTGCTAATGAAAAACTGTTTTTT	CASNLGGAANEKLFF
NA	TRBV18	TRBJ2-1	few	TGTGCCAGCTCACCACTTGAGCTTGGCAATGAGCAGTTCTTC	CASSPLELGNEQFF
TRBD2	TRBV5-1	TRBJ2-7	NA	TGCGCCAGCAGCTTAACGCAGACTAGCGGGAGGTCCGAGCAGTACTTC	CASSLTQTSGRSEQYF
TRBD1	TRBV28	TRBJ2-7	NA	TGTGCCAGCAGCCACAGGGGGCGCGGTTCCCACTACGAGCAGTACTTC	CASSHRGRGSHYEQYF
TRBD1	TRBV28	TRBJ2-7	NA	TGTGCCAGCCTACCCGGACAGGGCCCTGACGAGCAGTACTTC	CASLPGQGPDEQYF
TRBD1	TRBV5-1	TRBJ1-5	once	TGCGCCAGCAGTCAGGGGGCGGATCAGCCCCAGCATTTT	CASSQGADQPQHF
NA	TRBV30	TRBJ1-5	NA	TGTGCCTGGAGGGCATGGGCGGGGGGGGCCAATCAGCCCCAGCATTTT	CAWRAWAGGANQPQHF
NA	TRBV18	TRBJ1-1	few	TGTGCCAGCTCACCTCGCAGGGAGGCTGGCACTGAAGCTTTCTTT	CASSPRREAGTEAFF
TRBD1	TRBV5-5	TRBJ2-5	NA	TGTGCCAGCAGCTTGTGGACAGGGGGTAGTGTTGAGACCCAGTACTTC	CASSLWTGGSVETQYF
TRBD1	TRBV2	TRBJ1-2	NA	TGTGCCAGCAGTGAATTCGAAGGGACAGAACCTATCTATGGCTACACCTTC	CASSEFEGTEPIYGYTF
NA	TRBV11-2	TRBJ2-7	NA	TGTGCCAGCAGCTCTTGGGCTACAGCCTACGAGCAGTACTTC	CASSSWATAYEQYF
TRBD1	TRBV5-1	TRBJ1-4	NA	TGCGCCAGCAGATTCGCAGGGGGCAAAAATGAAAAACTGTTTTTT	CASRFAGGKNEKLFF
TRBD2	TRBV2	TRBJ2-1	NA	TGTGCCAGTACTAGCGGGGCACTTAGGGATGAGCAGTTCTTC	CASTSGALRDEQFF
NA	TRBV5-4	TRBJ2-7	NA	TGTGCCAGCAGCTTGGGTACAGGGAGCCACGAGCAGTACTTC	CASSLGTGSHEQYF
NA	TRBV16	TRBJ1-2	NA	TGTGCCAGCAGCCAATCGCGGGAAATCTATGGCTACACCTTC	CASSQSREIYGYTF
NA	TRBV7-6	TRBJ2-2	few	TGTGCCAGCAGCTTAGGGGGCACCCACACCGGGGAGCTGTTTTTT	CASSLGGTHTGELFF
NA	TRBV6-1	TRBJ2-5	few	TGTGCCAGCAGTTTCGGACAGCACGAAGAGACCCAGTACTTC	CASSFGQHEETQYF
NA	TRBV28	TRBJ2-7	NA	TGTGCCAGCAGTGAGTTGCCCGATTCGGGCTACGAGCAGTACTTC	CASSELPDSGYEQYF
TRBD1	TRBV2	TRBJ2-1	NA	TGTGCCAGCCTGGGACAGGGCGAACATAAACACTACAATGAGCAGTTCTTC	CASLGQGEHKHYNEQFF
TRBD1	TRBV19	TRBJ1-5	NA	TGTGCCAGTAGTATCCGAAGACAGGGGGCGAATCAGCCCCAGCATTTT	CASSIRRQGANQPQHF
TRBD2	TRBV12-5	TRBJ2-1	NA	TGTGCTAGTGGTTTGGCCGGGACTATGGGACATGAGCAGTTCTTC	CASGLAGTMGHEQFF
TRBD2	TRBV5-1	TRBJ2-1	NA	TGCGCCAGCAGCCAACGGACTAGCGGGTATGACAATGAGCAGTTCTTC	CASSQRTSGYDNEQFF
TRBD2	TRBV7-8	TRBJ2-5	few	TGTGCCAGCAGGAAACTAGCGGGAGGGCAAGAGACCCAGTACTTC	CASRKLAGGQETQYF
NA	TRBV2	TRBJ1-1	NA	TGTGCCAGGCTGGGGCAGGGATACACTGAAGCTTTCTTT	CARLGQGYTEAFF
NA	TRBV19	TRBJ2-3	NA	TGTGCCAGTAGTATAGGCCCGGGGGATACGCAGTATTTT	CASSIGPGDTQYF
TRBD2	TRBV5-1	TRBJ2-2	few	TGCGCCAGCAGCTTGTTTCTAGCGGGAGGAACCGGGGAGCTGTTTTTT	CASSLFLAGGTGELFF